The 10 T cell receptor beta chains reported below all come from one sample, sequenced in a study of blood T cell repertoires in COVID-19. Profiled with immunoSEQ multiplex PCR; TCRdb holds only in-frame clones, not every one. This sample has about 280,000 clones, with roughly 90% found just once. The material sequenced was peripheral blood. All receptors derive from a man in his late teens or twenties with active or convalescent COVID-19.

This clone turned up a few times. In the same sample, other DNA sequences code for this CDR3. The chain combines TRBV19 with TRBJ2-7, with 10 positions matching TRBD1. This CDR3 spans 14 amino acids. V gave up 3 bases and J gave up 2 bases; unmatched junction bases: 1. Germline V CDR1 and CDR2: LNHDA, SQIVND (reference sequence). Written as DNA, the CDR3 is TGTGCCAGTAGTATCGGACAGGGGGCCTACGAGCAGTACTTC. This sequence encodes CASSIGQGAYEQYF.

This chain links TRBV4-3 with TRBJ2-7, with a possible D match to TRBD2 (5 bases). CDR3 size: 14 residues. V was pared by 0 bases and J by 6 bases, with 12 bases between. From germline, CDR1 is LGHNA and CDR2 YSLEER. The CDR3 DNA sequence: TGCGCCAGCAGCCAAGATGCGGGCCCCTTCGAGCAGTACTTC. This encodes CASSQDAGPFEQYF.

V is TRBV7-6 and J is TRBJ1-5; 9 bases match TRBD1. The CDR3 sequence is 16 residues long. Germline lookup yields CDR1 SGHVS and CDR2 FNYEAQ. V lost 1 base, J lost 5 bases, and 6 bases stayed unmatched. CDR3 loop: CASSLGTGDVHQPQHF. CDR3 coding DNA: TGTGCCAGCAGCTTAGGGACAGGGGATGTTCATCAGCCCCAGCATTTT.

A single count supports this clone. The chain joins TRBV2 to TRBJ1-2; D gene uncertain. This CDR3 has 14 amino acids. V was trimmed by 3 bases and J by 0 bases, leaving 8 bases between them. The V gene's germline CDR1 is SNHLY and CDR2 FYNNEI. CDR3 sequence (DNA): TGTGCCAGCAGTGAGGGAGACGCTAACTATGGCTACACCTTC. This translates into CASSEGDANYGYTF. Using reference TRBV2 and TRBJ1-2 for the parts outside the CDR3, the full variable domain is EPEVTQTPSHQVTQMGQEVILRCVPISNHLYFYWYRQILGQKVEFLVSFYNNEISEKSEIFDDQFSVERPDGSNFTLKIRSTKLEDSAMYFCASSEGDANYGYTFGSGTRLTVV.

This rearrangement joins TRBV7-2 to TRBJ2-1, with D perhaps TRBD1 (5 bases). CDR3 length: 14 amino acids. CDR1 is SGHTA and CDR2 is FQGNSA in the germline V gene. V lost 1 base and J 15 bases, leaving 19 bases between the germline ends. CDR3 sequence reads: CASSLVGSRGSTFF. CDR3 bases: TGTGCCAGCAGCTTAGTCGGTTCAAGGGGATCTACGTTCTTC.

The genes are TRBV27 and TRBJ1-5; TRBD1 is a possible D gene (6 bases). Trimming took off 0 bases at V and 10 bases at J, with 10 bases between the two ends. CDR3 length equals 13 residues. Germline CDR1 is MNHEY and CDR2 is SMNVEV (reference sequence). The CDR3 coding sequence is TGTGCCAGCAGTTTATCTACAGGGAACCCCCAGCATTTT. Translating gives CASSLSTGNPQHF.

The chain uses TRBV2 and TRBJ2-7; 8 bases map to TRBD1. There are 18 residues in the CDR3. V gave up 4 bases and J gave up 2 bases; unmatched junction bases: 16. The germline CDR1 and CDR2 sequences are SNHLY and FYNNEI. For the CDR3, the DNA is TGTGCCAGCAGTGCCGACCTACCGGGACAGGTGACTACCTACGAGCAGTACTTC. It is translated as CASSADLPGQVTTYEQYF.

The V call is TRBV7-2, the J call TRBJ2-4; 8 nucleotides agree with TRBD1. This CDR3 has 17 residues. V shed 4 bases and J 6 bases; nucleotides not matched to a gene: 14. Per the germline V gene, CDR1 is SGHTA and CDR2 is FQGNSA. The CDR3 DNA is TGTGCCAGCAGCTCTCGAACAGGGGGGCCAGCCGCAAACATTCAGTACTTC. It yields the protein CASSSRTGGPAANIQYF.

This clone was seen only once. The chain joins TRBV5-3 to TRBJ1-1; D is undetermined. TRBV5-3 is an open reading frame whose function is uncertain. Trimming took 0 bases from V and 12 from J, leaving 12 bases between them. This CDR3 has 12 amino acids. The DNA for the CDR3 is TGTGCCAGAAGCTTGGGGATTTGGGAGACTTTCTTT. This gives the protein CARSLGIWETFF.

The rearrangement uses TRBV6-2 or TRBV6-3 and TRBJ2-7; 8 bases line up with TRBD1. The CDR3 is 16 residues long. Germline trimming cut 2 bases from V and 3 bases from J; bases unmatched to any gene: 9. In germline, CDR1 is MNHEY, CDR2 SVGEGT. CDR3 amino acids: CASSYPPGTGIYEQYF. CDR3 in DNA: TGTGCCAGCAGTTACCCACCGGGGACAGGCATCTACGAGCAGTACTTC.